The rows below give T cell receptor beta chains drawn from one sample of a study of T cell responses to AZD1222 COVID-19 vaccine. Sequencing was performed with immunoSEQ multiplex PCR; in TCRdb, only in-frame clones are kept and a portion is missing. The sample has 150,000 to 180,000 clones, approximately 87% seen once. The material sequenced was peripheral blood, taken on day 0 of MenACWY control vaccination. The receptor source for this set is an adult in good health. Both conserved end residues are part of each CDR3. A D gene is named only where the DNA matches it firmly. Clone size is not always given. Where it is, it says once, few, many or a class for expanded clones.

v_call: TRBV30; j_call: TRBJ2-5; clone_size: .; d_call: TRBD2; cdr3_nt: TGTGCCTGGGGGATAGCGGGAGCCAGGGAGACCCAGTACTTC; cdr3_aa: CAWGIAGARETQYF
v_call: TRBV11-2; j_call: TRBJ2-1; clone_size: .; d_call: TRBD2; cdr3_nt: TGTGCCAGCGGACTAGCGGGAAACAATGAGCAGTTCTTC; cdr3_aa: CASGLAGNNEQFF
v_call: TRBV27; j_call: TRBJ1-2; clone_size: .; d_call: .; cdr3_nt: TGTGCCAGCAGTCCCGGACAGCCACCTAACTATGGCTACACCTTC; cdr3_aa: CASSPGQPPNYGYTF
v_call: TRBV3-1/TRBV3-2; j_call: TRBJ2-3; clone_size: .; d_call: .; cdr3_nt: TGTGCCAGCAGCCAAGGCCGAGCGGCAGATACGCAGTATTTT; cdr3_aa: CASSQGRAADTQYF
v_call: TRBV4-1; j_call: TRBJ1-6; clone_size: .; d_call: .; cdr3_nt: TGCGCCAGCAGCCAAGGGCGAAATTCACCCCTCCACTTT; cdr3_aa: CASSQGRNSPLHF
v_call: TRBV19; j_call: TRBJ2-5; clone_size: .; d_call: .; cdr3_nt: TGTGCCAGTAGTACACTCACTTCCGACAGAGTCCGGGAGACCCAGTACTTC; cdr3_aa: CASSTLTSDRVRETQYF
v_call: TRBV5-4; j_call: TRBJ2-3; clone_size: .; d_call: TRBD2; cdr3_nt: TGTGCCAGCAGCTTGGTGCTTACAACCGGGAGGCCTTCGAATTTT; cdr3_aa: CASSLVLTTGRPSNF
v_call: TRBV11-1; j_call: TRBJ1-1; clone_size: .; d_call: TRBD1; cdr3_nt: TGTGCCAGCAGCGCCAATCCGGGACAGGGGGACACTGAAGCTTTCTTT; cdr3_aa: CASSANPGQGDTEAFF
v_call: TRBV11-2; j_call: TRBJ2-5; clone_size: once; d_call: TRBD2; cdr3_nt: TGTGCCAGCAGCGTGGCCGGGGGGCAAGAGACCCAGTACTTC; cdr3_aa: CASSVAGGQETQYF
v_call: TRBV6-6; j_call: TRBJ1-4; clone_size: once; d_call: .; cdr3_nt: TGTGCCAGCAGGGCCCCGGGACACCCGGAGGGGGAAAAACTGTTTTTT; cdr3_aa: CASRAPGHPEGEKLFF
v_call: TRBV15; j_call: TRBJ2-1; clone_size: .; d_call: TRBD1; cdr3_nt: TGTGCCACCAGCAGGCTCCAAAAACAAGACAGGGGGCAACTCAATGAGCAGTTCTTC; cdr3_aa: CATSRLQKQDRGQLNEQFF
v_call: TRBV6-4; j_call: TRBJ1-2; clone_size: .; d_call: .; cdr3_nt: TGTGCCAGCAGTCCAGGGTACGACTATGGCTACACCTTC; cdr3_aa: CASSPGYDYGYTF
v_call: TRBV28; j_call: TRBJ2-2; clone_size: .; d_call: .; cdr3_nt: TGTGCCAGCAGCTCCCCGGCGGGTAGACCAAACACCGGGGAGCTGTTTTTT; cdr3_aa: CASSSPAGRPNTGELFF
v_call: TRBV18; j_call: TRBJ1-5; clone_size: .; d_call: .; cdr3_nt: TGTGCCAGCTCACCAGGGGAAGATCAGCCCCAGCATTTT; cdr3_aa: CASSPGEDQPQHF
v_call: TRBV11-3; j_call: TRBJ2-3; clone_size: .; d_call: TRBD2; cdr3_nt: TGTGCCAGCAGCTTCCAACTAGCGGGAGGGCAAGATACGCAGTATTTT; cdr3_aa: CASSFQLAGGQDTQYF
v_call: TRBV7-2; j_call: TRBJ2-3; clone_size: .; d_call: .; cdr3_nt: TGTGCCAGCAGCCGCTCAGGCTTCACAGATACGCAGTATTTT; cdr3_aa: CASSRSGFTDTQYF
v_call: TRBV6-5; j_call: TRBJ2-7; clone_size: .; d_call: TRBD1; cdr3_nt: TGTGCCACCAAGACAGGGAGAGAGTCCTACGAGCAGTACTTC; cdr3_aa: CATKTGRESYEQYF
v_call: TRBV6-6; j_call: TRBJ2-7; clone_size: .; d_call: TRBD1; cdr3_nt: TGTGCCAGCAGTCACCCAAGGACAGGGAATTTCTACGAGCAGTACTTC; cdr3_aa: CASSHPRTGNFYEQYF
v_call: TRBV15; j_call: TRBJ1-6; clone_size: .; d_call: TRBD1; cdr3_nt: TGTGCCACCAGCAGGGGGGGACAGATTAATTCACCCCTCCACTTT; cdr3_aa: CATSRGGQINSPLHF
v_call: TRBV28; j_call: TRBJ2-1; clone_size: .; d_call: TRBD1; cdr3_nt: TGTGCCAGCAGGACCGGGACAGAGCACAATGAGCAGTTCTTC; cdr3_aa: CASRTGTEHNEQFF
v_call: TRBV6-5; j_call: TRBJ1-1; clone_size: .; d_call: .; cdr3_nt: TGTGCCAGCAGTACCCGAGGACGGTCAGGAGCTTTCTTT; cdr3_aa: CASSTRGRSGAFF
v_call: TRBV19; j_call: TRBJ2-3; clone_size: .; d_call: TRBD2; cdr3_nt: TGTGCCAGTAGTATTAGCGGGGGCCCAGATACGCAGTATTTT; cdr3_aa: CASSISGGPDTQYF
v_call: TRBV19; j_call: TRBJ2-5; clone_size: .; d_call: TRBD2; cdr3_nt: TGTGCCAGTAGTATATCTAGCGGGGGGGGAGAGACCCAGTACTTC; cdr3_aa: CASSISSGGGETQYF